Detailed here is one T cell receptor (beta chain). Its antigen remains undetermined. Base qualities are not recorded, but no much larger clone differs from it by a single base. From the cysteine up to the phenylalanine, the CDR3 has a length of 13 residues. The CDR3 DNA has 39 bases and is translated from base 1. CDR1 and CDR2, per the germline V gene, are SGHRS and YFSETQ. Trimming takes 4 bases off V and 5 bases off J; junction bases not matched to a gene: 6. This sample was included in a study of blood T cell repertoires in COVID-19 (dated by TCRdb to about 2020). A note on the overall study: Samples covering the acute and convalescent phases of COVID-19 were provided by collaborators in the United States, Italy and Spain. The material from the prospective study consisted of cDNA or gDNA derived from T cells, B-cell-depleted T cells, or PBMCs. Subjects who had been exposed to COVID-19, were actively infected with it, or had recovered from it provided the deeply sampled blood TCRbeta repertoires that made up the dataset. A freely available public database, intended as a resource for researchers studying the immune response to SARS-CoV-2, is where the repertoires were released. The samples were drawn from the first 160 participants of the ongoing ImmuneRACE study and from over a thousand subjects provided by 6 global collaborators. A de-identified subject ID, COVID-19 status, age in years and sex were almost always included in the sample metadata. Where available, HLA class I and class II types were obtained from metadata supplied by the sample provider rather than from assay-based typing.

What the study reported, not specific to this receptor: The amount of clinical and demographic metadata varied by source and participant and was provided uncurated.

Samples from volunteer blood donors who had recovered from COVID-19 were contributed by a second Seattle source. Each collaborating institution followed its own protocols to collect whole blood in K2EDTA tubes. For TCRbeta analysis, collaborators shipped samples as frozen whole blood, isolated PBMCs, or DNA extracted from either of those sample types. The immunoSEQ Assay, a bias-controlled multiplex PCR, was used to amplify TCRbeta CDR3 regions from genomic DNA. In the authors' own workflow: Nucleated cell counts per sample were estimated from amplification of reference gene primers within the assay. To quantify the absolute abundance of each unique TCRbeta CDR3 rearrangement, sequence reads were collapsed and filtered. For each sample, productive Simpson clonality was calculated as the square root of Simpson's diversity index across productive rearrangements. The table comes from immuneACCESS by way of TCRdb, which keeps in-frame sequences with V and J called. Part of the clones is missing from these tables; in studies checked, under half for an unresolved V gene and the rest for unknown reasons. That table is the source of V, J and clone size, and D and trimming were worked out from the DNA. For this sample there are approximately 300,000 clones; about nine tenths appear just once. The top ten constitute 2% to 2.5% of the sample.

The chain was built from TRBV5-1 and TRBJ2-7, with 7 bases matching TRBD1. The sample taken for sequencing was peripheral blood. The receptor's source is a woman aged 50 to 60 who had recovered from COVID-19. The CDR3 region has the sequence CASSPQTGHEQYF. In nucleotide form, the sequence is TGCGCCAGCAGCCCCCAGACAGGGCACGAGCAGTACTTC.